The rows below give T cell receptor beta chains drawn from one sample of a study of blood T cell repertoires in COVID-19. Sequencing was performed with immunoSEQ multiplex PCR; in TCRdb, only in-frame clones are kept and a portion is missing. The sample carries 120,000 or so clones, under 85% recorded once. The sample comprised peripheral blood. These receptors came from a man aged 60-69 years with acute or convalescent COVID-19. Both conserved end residues are part of each CDR3. D genes are given only for firm matches. Not every row has a clone size; where given, it reads once, few, many or a size class.

abundance	v_gene	j_gene	d_gene	CDR3aa	CDR3nt
.	TRBV28	TRBJ2-3	TRBD2	CASSPGEGLQRDTQYF	TGTGCCAGCAGCCCCGGTGAGGGACTACAGCGAGATACGCAGTATTTT
.	TRBV7-9	TRBJ1-1	.	CASTLGGASTEAFF	TGTGCCAGCACCCTTGGGGGCGCGAGCACTGAAGCTTTCTTT
.	TRBV10-3	TRBJ2-1	TRBD2	CAITQGGTSGTDEQFF	TGTGCCATCACCCAAGGCGGGACTAGCGGGACGGATGAGCAGTTCTTC
.	TRBV2	TRBJ2-2	.	CASSPSYTGELFF	TGTGCCAGCAGCCCCAGTTACACCGGGGAGCTGTTTTTT
.	TRBV7-9	TRBJ1-3	.	CASSLDRYSGNTIYF	TGTGCCAGCAGCTTAGACAGGTACTCTGGAAACACCATATATTTT
once	TRBV7-6	TRBJ2-1	TRBD2	CASSQRPGLADNEQFF	TGTGCCAGCAGCCAAAGACCGGGACTAGCGGACAATGAGCAGTTCTTC
many	TRBV2	TRBJ1-2	TRBD1	CASSVQGARGYTF	TGTGCCAGCAGTGTTCAGGGGGCGCGAGGCTACACCTTC
.	TRBV9	TRBJ2-7	.	CASSVEAGRSYEQYF	TGTGCCAGCAGCGTAGAGGCAGGGCGCTCCTACGAGCAGTACTTC
.	TRBV12-3/TRBV12-4	TRBJ1-2	.	CASKGPGAGGYTF	TGTGCCAGCAAAGGCCCGGGTGCGGGAGGCTACACCTTC
.	TRBV28	TRBJ1-5	.	CASITGLSNQPQHF	TGTGCCAGCATCACAGGCTTGAGCAATCAGCCCCAGCATTTT
.	TRBV28	TRBJ2-2	TRBD1	CASSPLLFNRGQHTGELFF	TGTGCCAGCAGTCCCCTTTTGTTCAACAGGGGGCAACACACCGGGGAGCTGTTTTTT
.	TRBV19	TRBJ2-1	TRBD2	CASSRIAGEFYNEQFF	TGTGCCAGTAGTAGGATAGCGGGAGAGTTCTACAATGAGCAGTTCTTC
.	TRBV5-1	TRBJ2-3	TRBD2	CASSPASGSGSTDTQYF	TGCGCCAGCAGCCCCGCATCGGGAAGCGGGAGTACAGATACGCAGTATTTT
.	TRBV7-8	TRBJ1-1	TRBD1	CASSSRDSPNTEAFF	TGTGCCAGCAGCTCCCGGGACAGCCCGAACACTGAAGCTTTCTTT
.	TRBV30	TRBJ2-3	.	CAWTSPAKLGDTQYF	TGTGCCTGGACTTCGCCCGCGAAACTAGGGGATACGCAGTATTTT
.	TRBV10-2	TRBJ1-3	.	CASSGGRLGGSGNTIYF	TGCGCCAGCAGTGGAGGCAGGCTGGGAGGGTCTGGAAACACCATATATTTT
once	TRBV2	TRBJ1-6	TRBD1	CASRSGTVNSPLHF	TGTGCCAGCAGATCCGGGACAGTTAATTCACCCCTCCACTTT
.	TRBV19	TRBJ1-5	.	CASSIYLGGQPQHF	TGTGCCAGTAGTATATATCTGGGGGGGCAGCCCCAGCATTTT
.	TRBV30	TRBJ2-3	TRBD2	CAWSAGLAGQDTQYF	TGTGCCTGGAGTGCCGGACTAGCGGGACAGGATACGCAGTATTTT
.	TRBV18	TRBJ2-2	.	CASSPDSVTGELFF	TGTGCCAGCTCACCAGACAGCGTCACCGGGGAGCTGTTTTTT
.	TRBV5-1	TRBJ2-7	.	CASSLGPGSKNYEQYF	TGCGCCAGCAGCTTGGGGCCAGGAAGTAAAAACTACGAGCAGTACTTC
.	TRBV3-1/TRBV3-2	TRBJ1-3	.	CASSQRDSGNTIYF	TGTGCCAGCAGCCAACGAGACTCTGGAAACACCATATATTTT
.	TRBV12-3/TRBV12-4	TRBJ1-1	.	CASSLSGSTEAFF	TGTGCCAGCAGTTTATCGGGGTCCACTGAAGCTTTCTTT
.	TRBV30	TRBJ1-3	.	CAWSRRPERNTIYF	TGTGCCTGGTCTCGAAGGCCAGAGAGGAACACCATATATTTT
.	TRBV3-1/TRBV3-2	TRBJ1-4	TRBD1	CASSLGQGREKLFF	TGTGCCAGCAGCCTGGGACAGGGTCGTGAAAAACTGTTTTTT
once	TRBV19	TRBJ2-3	TRBD1	CASNRQGVTDTQYF	TGTGCCAGTAACCGACAGGGGGTCACAGATACGCAGTATTTT
.	TRBV29-1	TRBJ1-4	.	CSVSHRGGNEKLFF	TGCAGCGTTAGCCATCGGGGGGGAAATGAAAAACTGTTTTTT
.	TRBV7-6	TRBJ2-3	.	CASSVKAGDTQYF	TGTGCCAGCAGCGTGAAGGCGGGAGATACGCAGTATTTT
.	TRBV5-4	TRBJ2-2	.	CASSLGVLANTGELFF	TGTGCCAGCAGCTTGGGTGTGCTAGCTAACACCGGGGAGCTGTTTTTT
few	TRBV5-1	TRBJ2-3	TRBD1	CASSLGQVSTDTQYF	TGCGCCAGCAGCTTAGGACAGGTTAGCACAGATACGCAGTATTTT